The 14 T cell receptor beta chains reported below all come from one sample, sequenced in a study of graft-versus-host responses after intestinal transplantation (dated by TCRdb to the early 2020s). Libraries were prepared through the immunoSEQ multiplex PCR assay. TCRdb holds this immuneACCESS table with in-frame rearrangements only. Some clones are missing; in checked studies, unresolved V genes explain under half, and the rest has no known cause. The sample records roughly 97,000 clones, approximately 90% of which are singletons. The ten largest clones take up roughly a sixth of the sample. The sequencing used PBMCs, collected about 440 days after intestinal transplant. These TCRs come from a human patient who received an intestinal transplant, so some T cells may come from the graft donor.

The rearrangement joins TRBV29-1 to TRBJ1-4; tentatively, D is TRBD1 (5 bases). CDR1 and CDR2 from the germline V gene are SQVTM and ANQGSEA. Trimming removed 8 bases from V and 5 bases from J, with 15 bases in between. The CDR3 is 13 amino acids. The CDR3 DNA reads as TGCAGCCCCAGGGTCTCCCTCAATGAAAAACTGTTTTTT. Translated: CSPRVSLNEKLFF.

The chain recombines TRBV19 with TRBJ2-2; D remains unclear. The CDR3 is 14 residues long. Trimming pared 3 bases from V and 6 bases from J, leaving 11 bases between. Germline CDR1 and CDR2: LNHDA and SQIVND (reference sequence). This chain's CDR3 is CASSMGYMAGELFF. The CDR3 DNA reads TGTGCCAGTAGTATGGGGTACATGGCCGGGGAGCTGTTTTTT.

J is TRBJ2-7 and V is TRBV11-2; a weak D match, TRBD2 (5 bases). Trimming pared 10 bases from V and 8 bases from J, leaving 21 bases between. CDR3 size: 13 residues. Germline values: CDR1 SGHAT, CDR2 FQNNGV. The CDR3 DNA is TGTGCCATCCGCCGACTGGTGCGGGTCCAGCAGTACTTC. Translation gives CAIRRLVRVQQYF.

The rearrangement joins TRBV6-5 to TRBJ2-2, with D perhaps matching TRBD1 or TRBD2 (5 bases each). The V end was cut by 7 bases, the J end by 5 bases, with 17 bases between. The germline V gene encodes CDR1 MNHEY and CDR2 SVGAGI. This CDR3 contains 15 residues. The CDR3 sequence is CASTSREWETGELFF. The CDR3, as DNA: TGTGCCAGCACCTCCAGGGAGTGGGAAACCGGGGAGCTGTTTTTT.

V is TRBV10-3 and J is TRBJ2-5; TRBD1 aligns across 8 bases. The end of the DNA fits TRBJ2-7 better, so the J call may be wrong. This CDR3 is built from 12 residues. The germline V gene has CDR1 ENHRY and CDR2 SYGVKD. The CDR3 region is CAIRDRDYEQYF. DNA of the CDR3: TGTGCCATCAGGGACAGGGACTACGAGCAGTACTTC.

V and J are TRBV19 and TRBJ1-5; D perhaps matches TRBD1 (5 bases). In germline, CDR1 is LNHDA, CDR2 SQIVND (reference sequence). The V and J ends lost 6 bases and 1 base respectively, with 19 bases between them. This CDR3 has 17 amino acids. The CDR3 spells CASSLGPSGMSNQPQHF. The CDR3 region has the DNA TGTGCCAGTAGCCTTGGCCCATCAGGGATGAGCAATCAGCCCCAGCATTTT.

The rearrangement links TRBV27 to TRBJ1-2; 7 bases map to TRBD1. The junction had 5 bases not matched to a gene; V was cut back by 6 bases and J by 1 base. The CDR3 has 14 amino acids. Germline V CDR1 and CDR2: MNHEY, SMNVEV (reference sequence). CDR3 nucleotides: TGTGCCAGCAGGCGACAGGGAATTAACTATGGCTACACCTTC. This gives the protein CASRRQGINYGYTF.

CDR3 nucleotides: TGTGCCAGCAGTCCAACTAGGGGTAATGAGCAGTTCTTC. It yields the protein CASSPTRGNEQFF. The genes are TRBV2 and TRBJ2-1; either TRBD1 or TRBD2 may supply D (5 bases each). Germline V gene lookup returns CDR1 SNHLY and CDR2 FYNNEI. The CDR3 covers 13 residues. The V gene lost 5 bases and the J gene lost 7 bases, with 12 bases spanning the gap.

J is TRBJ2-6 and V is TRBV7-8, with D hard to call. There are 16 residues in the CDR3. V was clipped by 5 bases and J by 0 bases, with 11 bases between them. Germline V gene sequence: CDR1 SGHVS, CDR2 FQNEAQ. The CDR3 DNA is TGTGCCAGCAGCCCTTTGGGTACCTCTGGGGCCAACGTCCTGACTTTC. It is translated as CASSPLGTSGANVLTF.

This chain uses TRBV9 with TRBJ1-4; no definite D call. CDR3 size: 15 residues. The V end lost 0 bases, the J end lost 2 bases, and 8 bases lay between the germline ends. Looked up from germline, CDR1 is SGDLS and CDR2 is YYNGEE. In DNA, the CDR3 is TGTGCCAGCAGCGTAGGAGGAGGCACTAATGAAAAACTGTTTTTT. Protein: CASSVGGGTNEKLFF. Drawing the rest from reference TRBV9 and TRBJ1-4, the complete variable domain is DSGVTQTPKHLITATGQRVTLRCSPRSGDLSVYWYQQSLDQGLQFLIQYYNGEERAKGNILERFSAQQFPDLHSELNLSSLELGDSALYFCASSVGGGTNEKLFFGSGTQLSVL.

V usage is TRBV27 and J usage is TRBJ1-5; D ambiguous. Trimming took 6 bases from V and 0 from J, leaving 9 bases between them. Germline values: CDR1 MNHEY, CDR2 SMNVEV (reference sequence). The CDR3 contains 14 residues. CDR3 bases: TGTGCCAGCAGAGCTATTTATAGCAATCAGCCCCAGCATTTT. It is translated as CASRAIYSNQPQHF.

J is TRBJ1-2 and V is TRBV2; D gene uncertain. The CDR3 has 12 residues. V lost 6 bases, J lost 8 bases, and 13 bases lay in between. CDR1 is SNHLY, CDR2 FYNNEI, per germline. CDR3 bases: TGTGCCAGCAGCGTCGTGGGTGGCGGCTACACCTTC. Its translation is CASSVVGGGYTF.

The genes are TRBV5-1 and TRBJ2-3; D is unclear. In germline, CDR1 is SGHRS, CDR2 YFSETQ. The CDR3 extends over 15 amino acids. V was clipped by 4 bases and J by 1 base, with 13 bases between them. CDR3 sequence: CASSRPGHRTDTQYF. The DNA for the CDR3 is TGCGCCAGCAGCCGACCCGGGCACCGCACAGATACGCAGTATTTT.

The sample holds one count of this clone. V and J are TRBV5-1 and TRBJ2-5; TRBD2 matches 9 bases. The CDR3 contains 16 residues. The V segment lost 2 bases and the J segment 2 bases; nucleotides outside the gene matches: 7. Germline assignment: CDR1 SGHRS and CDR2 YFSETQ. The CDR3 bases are TGCGCCAGCAGCTTAGGCGGGGGGGCCGGACAAGAGACCCAGTACTTC. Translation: CASSLGGGAGQETQYF.